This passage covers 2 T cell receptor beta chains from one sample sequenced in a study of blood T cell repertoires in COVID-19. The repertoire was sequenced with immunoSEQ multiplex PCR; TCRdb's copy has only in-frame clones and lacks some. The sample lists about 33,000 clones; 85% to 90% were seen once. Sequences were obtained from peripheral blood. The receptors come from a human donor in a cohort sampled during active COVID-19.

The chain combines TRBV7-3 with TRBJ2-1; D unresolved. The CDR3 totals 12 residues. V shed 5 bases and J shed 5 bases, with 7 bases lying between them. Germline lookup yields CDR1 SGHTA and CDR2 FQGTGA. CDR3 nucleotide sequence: TGTGCCAGCAGCCGTCAGGACAATGAGCAGTTCTTC. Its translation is CASSRQDNEQFF. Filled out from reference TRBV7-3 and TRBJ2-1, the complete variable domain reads GAGVSQTPSNKVTEKGKYVELRCDPISGHTALYWYRQSLGQGPEFLIYFQGTGAADDSGLPNDRFFAVRPEGSVSTLKIQRTERGDSAVYLCASSRQDNEQFFGPGTRLTVL.

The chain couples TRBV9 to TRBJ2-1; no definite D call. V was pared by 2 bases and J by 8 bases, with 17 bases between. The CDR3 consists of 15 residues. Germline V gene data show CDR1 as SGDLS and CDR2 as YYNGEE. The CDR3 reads CASSVTGSSWDEQFF. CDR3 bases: TGTGCCAGCAGCGTCACCGGGTCATCGTGGGATGAGCAGTTCTTC.